Below are 8 T cell receptor beta chains sequenced from a single sample in a study of graft-versus-host responses after intestinal transplantation. Sequenced by immunoSEQ multiplex PCR; TCRdb stores in-frame clones only, minus some. The sample lists under 25,000 clones, roughly 82% seen once, with 0.8% to 0.95% in the top ten. These receptors have no known antigen. Sequences were derived from unstimulated CD8+ T cells sorted from spleen or lymph node cells, sampled before transplant. The receptors derive from a human donor who was the organ donor for an intestinal transplant.

This clone was recorded once. The V gene is TRBV19, the J gene TRBJ2-2, with D perhaps matching TRBD1 (6 bases). CDR1 and CDR2 from the germline V gene are LNHDA and SQIVND (reference sequence). This CDR3 contains 15 residues. V lost 3 bases and J lost 3, with 11 bases in between. The CDR3 is CASSITGLDTGELFF. The CDR3 bases are TGTGCCAGTAGTATTACAGGGTTGGACACCGGGGAGCTGTTTTTT.

This clone was seen a handful of times. The CDR3 coding sequence is TGCGCCAGCAGCCCCAGGGGTGGGGGGCCCCCACGGGAGCAGTACTTC. It encodes CASSPRGGGPPREQYF. The rearrangement uses TRBV5-1 and TRBJ2-7; the D gene could be TRBD1 or TRBD2 (6 bases each). The CDR3 is 16 amino acids. Germline V CDR1 and CDR2: SGHRS, YFSETQ. V was trimmed by 4 bases and J by 7 bases, leaving 24 bases between them.

The chain carries TRBV9 and TRBJ2-1, with D perhaps given as TRBD1 or TRBD2 (5 bases each). This CDR3 is built from 15 residues. Germline V gene data show CDR1 as SGDLS and CDR2 as YYNGEE. V dropped 0 bases and J dropped 4 bases, with 11 bases sitting between them. As DNA, the CDR3 is TGTGCCAGCAGCGTAGCTAGTGGGACGTACAATGAGCAGTTCTTC. Translated: CASSVASGTYNEQFF.

The chain couples TRBV13 to TRBJ1-5, with D uncertain. Germline CDR1 reads PRHDT; CDR2 reads FYEKMQ (reference sequence). The V end lost 4 bases, the J end lost 3 bases, and 10 bases lay between the germline ends. The CDR3 spans 14 residues. CDR3 DNA: TGTGCCAGCAGCTCCCGTGATGACAATCAGCCCCAGCATTTT. It encodes CASSSRDDNQPQHF.

This clone is a singleton in its sample. The chain employs TRBV2 and TRBJ2-7; tentatively, D is TRBD1 (6 bases). V was shortened by 6 bases and J by 1 base, with 16 bases between the two germline ends. Germline V gene sequence: CDR1 SNHLY, CDR2 FYNNEI. CDR3 length equals 15 residues. In nucleotides, the CDR3 is TGTGCCAGCAGGGATAACAGACAGGCTTCCTACGAGCAGTACTTC. Translating gives CASRDNRQASYEQYF.

The J gene is TRBJ2-1, the V gene TRBV29-1; 11 nucleotides match TRBD2. The CDR3 totals 16 residues. Trimming cost V 3 bases and J 1 base; bases outside gene matches: 5. Germline lookup yields CDR1 SQVTM and CDR2 ANQGSEA. CDR3 protein: CSVEGLAGGSYNEQFF. The CDR3 region has the DNA TGCAGCGTTGAGGGGCTAGCGGGAGGATCCTACAATGAGCAGTTCTTC.

This chain's CDR3 is CASTGGLPTGELFF. Here the CDR3 DNA reads TGCGCCTCCACCGGGGGTCTCCCCACCGGGGAGCTGTTTTTT. This rearrangement joins TRBV5-1 to TRBJ2-2; a possible D gene is TRBD2 (6 bases). V lost 10 bases and J lost 4, with 17 bases in between. Germline V lookup: CDR1 SGHRS, CDR2 YFSETQ. This CDR3 spans 14 amino acids. The variable domain in full, with the rest retrieved from reference TRBV5-1 and TRBJ2-2, is KAGVTQTPRYLIKTRGQQVTLSCSPISGHRSVSWYQQTPGQGLQFLFEYFSETQRNKGNFPGRFSGRQFSNSRSEMNVSTLELGDSALYLCASTGGLPTGELFFGEGSRLTVL.

The CDR3 sequence is CASSLAPSGGYNEQFF. The CDR3 bases are TGTGCCAGCAGCTTAGCTCCTAGCGGGGGATACAATGAGCAGTTCTTC. The chain joins TRBV7-2 to TRBJ2-1; 10 bases are shared with TRBD2. CDR1 and CDR2 from the germline V gene are SGHTA and FQGNSA. The CDR3 has 16 residues. The trim removed 0 bases at V and 4 bases at J, leaving 3 bases unmatched.